Listed below are T cell receptor beta chains from one sample, sequenced in a study of regulatory T cells in long-lasting Graves disease. MiXCR, applied by TCRdb to the multiplex PCR reads, yields one record per CDR3 protein. Of about 430,000 distinct CDR3 sequences listed, roughly 15% were seen once; the top ten hold 7.8%. These data are also associated with another study on T cells in Graves' hyperthyroidism and ophthalmopathy.

The material sequenced was peripheral blood mononuclear cells (PBMCs), taken at new diagnosis, from a patient treated with antithyroid drugs. These receptors were collected from a middle-aged woman with Graves disease. Each CDR3 is given with its conserved first and last residue. A D gene is named only where the DNA matches it firmly. A clone size is listed for some rows: how often the clone was seen (once, few, many), or a class if it is expanded.

D gene	V gene	clone size	J gene	CDR3 length	CDR3 DNA	CDR3 protein
-	TRBV19	-	TRBJ2-7	14	TGTGCCAGTGGAGCGGAAGGTATCGGCTACGAGCAGTACTTC	CASGAEGIGYEQYF
TRBD2	TRBV10-2	-	TRBJ2-5	18	TGCGCCAGCAGTGGGGTCGAGGCCGGGACTAGCGGATTGGAGACCCAGTACTTC	CASSGVEAGTSGLETQYF
TRBD2	TRBV2	-	TRBJ2-5	15	TGTGCCAGCAGGGATGGACTAGCGGGAACTGAGACCCAGTACTTC	CASRDGLAGTETQYF
TRBD1	TRBV3-1	many	TRBJ2-1	17	TGTGCCAGCAGCCCCTACCGGGTGGACAGGGTATCCAATGAGCAGTTCTTC	CASSPYRVDRVSNEQFF
-	TRBV19	-	TRBJ1-1	18	TGTGCCAGTAGTCACTCCCCCTCTGGGATTCGAGCGAACACTGAAGCTTTCTTT	CASSHSPSGIRANTEAFF
TRBD1	TRBV6-1	-	TRBJ2-2	16	TGTGCCAGCAGCAAGGAGACAGGGTCTTATCCCGGGGAGCTGTTTTTT	CASSKETGSYPGELFF
-	TRBV19	-	TRBJ1-3	14	TGTGCCAGTAGGGACAGATTCTCTGGAAACACCATATATTTT	CASRDRFSGNTIYF
TRBD2	TRBV20-1	-	TRBJ2-7	16	TGCAGTGCCGAGGGGAGACTAGCGAAAAGCTCCTACGAGCAGTACTTC	CSAEGRLAKSSYEQYF
-	TRBV12-5	many	TRBJ1-4	16	TGTGCTAGTGGTTTGTCAAGGACGTCAACTAATGAAAAACTGTTTTTT	CASGLSRTSTNEKLFF
-	TRBV19	many	TRBJ1-6	15	TGTGCCAGTAGTATCCGTGGAGGACTTCGGTCACCCCTCCACTTT	CASSIRGGLRSPLHF
-	TRBV28	many	TRBJ2-3	14	TGTGCCAGCAGGCGGGGCCTTAGCACAGATACGCAGTATTTT	CASRRGLSTDTQYF
TRBD1	TRBV5-1	-	TRBJ2-5	16	TGCGCCAGCAGCCTCCCTTCGGGACAGTCCCAAGAGACCCAGTACTTC	CASSLPSGQSQETQYF
TRBD1	TRBV2	many	TRBJ2-7	14	TGTGCCAGCAGCCGGGACAGGGATGACTACGAGCAGTACTTC	CASSRDRDDYEQYF
-	TRBV13	many	TRBJ2-5	14	TGTGCCAGCAGCCCCCCCCCCCGGCAAGAGACCCAGTACTTC	CASSPPPRQETQYF
-	TRBV20-1	few	TRBJ2-1	15	TGCAGTGCTAGAGATGGACTTGGCGAGGGCAATGAGCAGTTCTTC	CSARDGLGEGNEQFF
TRBD2	TRBV25-1	once	TRBJ2-3	13	TGTGCCAGCAGGGGGAGGGGCACAGATACGCAGTATTTT	CASRGRGTDTQYF
-	TRBV6-2/TRBV6-3	few	TRBJ2-4	14	TGTGCCAGCAACCCCCCGTTAGGGGGGCACATTCAGTACTTC	CASNPPLGGHIQYF
-	TRBV28	many	TRBJ1-5	14	TGTGCCAGCAGTTCGGGGAAAAGCAATCAGCCCCAGCATTTT	CASSSGKSNQPQHF
-	TRBV24-1	-	TRBJ2-2	17	TGTGCCACCAGTGATCCTCAAGCGGTCCCGAACACCGGGGAGCTGTTTTTT	CATSDPQAVPNTGELFF
-	TRBV7-8	many	TRBJ1-2	15	TGTGCCAGCAGCTTAGCGGACGGGGGCTCCTATGGCTACACCTTC	CASSLADGGSYGYTF
TRBD1	TRBV28	few	TRBJ2-7	16	TGTGCCAGCAGTTTAGTTGAGGGGGCTGACGAAGGCGAGCAGTACTTC	CASSLVEGADEGEQYF
-	TRBV28	many	TRBJ1-4	18	TGTGCCAGCAGTCCCGTGGGACGGAGGATTTTGGGGGATGAAAAACTGTTTTTT	CASSPVGRRILGDEKLFF
TRBD2	TRBV19	many	TRBJ2-2	16	TGTGCCAGTACTAGCGGGGGATATCCGAACACCGGGGAGCTGTTTTTT	CASTSGGYPNTGELFF
-	TRBV27	few	TRBJ2-1	16	TGTGCCAGCAGTTTATCGCCCGACAACTCCTACAATGAGCAGTTCTTC	CASSLSPDNSYNEQFF
TRBD1	TRBV18	-	TRBJ2-3	15	TGTGCCAGCTCACGGACCGGACAGGGCCCAGATACGCAGTATTTT	CASSRTGQGPDTQYF
-	TRBV10-3	many	TRBJ2-7	14	TGTGCCATCGCGCCGGGATTTAGCTCCTACGAGCAGTACTTC	CAIAPGFSSYEQYF
-	TRBV11-1	-	TRBJ2-7	12	TGTGCCAGCAGCTCCTCACCAACCGGGCAGTACTTC	CASSSSPTGQYF
TRBD2	TRBV2	many	TRBJ2-7	13	TGTGCCAGCACCGGGACTAGCGGGAGTAGGCAGTACTTC	CASTGTSGSRQYF
-	TRBV11-3	many	TRBJ2-3	15	TGTGCCAGCAGCTCCAGGGACCATCGGCCAGATACGCAGTATTTT	CASSSRDHRPDTQYF
-	TRBV2	many	TRBJ1-6	15	TGTGCCAGCGTGACAGACAGAGTGAATAATTCACCCCTCCACTTT	CASVTDRVNNSPLHF
-	TRBV7-9	many	TRBJ2-5	16	TGTGCCAGCAACCCAATCCGGGACACCGAGAGGGAGACCCAGTACTTC	CASNPIRDTERETQYF
-	TRBV2	many	TRBJ2-2	15	TGTGCCAGCAGTGGGACCGCCGCGAACACCGGGGAGCTGTTTTTT	CASSGTAANTGELFF
-	TRBV27	many	TRBJ2-1	15	TGTGCCAGCAGTTTACGGGGGACCCAATACAATGAGCAGTTCTTC	CASSLRGTQYNEQFF
TRBD2	TRBV3-1	-	TRBJ2-1	15	TGTGCCAGCAGCCAACCTAGCGGGAGGGCCGACGGGCAGTTCTTC	CASSQPSGRADGQFF
TRBD1	TRBV10-2	-	TRBJ2-3	18	TGCGCCAGCAGTGAAAATTACGATTACGAGGGGGCGACAGATACGCAGTATTTT	CASSENYDYEGATDTQYF
TRBD2	TRBV20-1	few	TRBJ2-1	13	TGCAGTGTATCTAGCGGGAGGAGCAATGAGCAGCTCTTC	CSVSSGRSNEQLF
-	TRBV11-1	few	TRBJ1-4	16	TGTGCCAGCAGCGCCATCCCAGTCACAACTGATGAAAAACTGTTTTTT	CASSAIPVTTDEKLFF
-	TRBV18	-	TRBJ1-5	16	TGTGCCAGCTCACCATTCGGTGGGGACGGGCGGCAGCCCCAGCATTTT	CASSPFGGDGRQPQHF
-	TRBV7-7	many	TRBJ2-5	15	TGTGCTAGCAGCCCCGTGGGGTCTGATGGAGAGACCCAGTACTTC	CASSPVGSDGETQYF
-	TRBV28	many	TRBJ2-7	12	TGTGCCAGCAGTTCGGGACTGGAGGAGCAGTACTTC	CASSSGLEEQYF
TRBD1	TRBV28	many	TRBJ1-1	16	TGTGCCAGCAGTCCTCCCGGACAGGGTGGGAACACTGAAGCTTTCTTT	CASSPPGQGGNTEAFF
-	TRBV11-2	few	TRBJ1-3	17	TGTGCCAGCAGCTTAGCGCGGGAGGAAGATTCTGGAAACACCATATATTTT	CASSLAREEDSGNTIYF
TRBD1	TRBV7-9	many	TRBJ2-2	15	TGTGCCAGCAGCACGACAGGGGACGGAACTGGGGAGCTGTTTTTT	CASSTTGDGTGELFF